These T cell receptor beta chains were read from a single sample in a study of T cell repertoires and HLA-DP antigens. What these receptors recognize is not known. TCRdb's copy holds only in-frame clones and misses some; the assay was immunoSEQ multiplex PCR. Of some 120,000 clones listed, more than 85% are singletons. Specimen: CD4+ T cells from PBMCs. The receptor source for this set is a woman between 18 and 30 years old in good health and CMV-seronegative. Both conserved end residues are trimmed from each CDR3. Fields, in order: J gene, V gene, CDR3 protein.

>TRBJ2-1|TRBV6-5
ASGRDGYNEQF
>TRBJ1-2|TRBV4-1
ASSQVLTGSNYGYT
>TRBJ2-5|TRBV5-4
ASSLAGGNQETQY
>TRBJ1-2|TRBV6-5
ASSQGVYGYT
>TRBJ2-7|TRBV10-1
ASSEGGALEQY
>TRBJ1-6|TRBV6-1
ASSEALRGGSYNSPLH
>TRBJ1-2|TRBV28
ASRPRQGRYGYT
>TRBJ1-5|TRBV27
AGSFGSTGDNQPQH
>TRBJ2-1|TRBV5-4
ASTRGRETSYNEQF
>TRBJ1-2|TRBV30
AWSTPLGGYT
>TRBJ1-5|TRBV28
ASSLGNSNQPQH
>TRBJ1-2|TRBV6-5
ASSRSGGSNYGYT
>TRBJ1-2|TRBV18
ASSPGQGNYGYT
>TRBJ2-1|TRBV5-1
ASTKGAPGQVSYNEQF
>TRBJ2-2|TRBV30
AWTGWTSGSANTGELF
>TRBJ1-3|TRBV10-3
AISDPGSSGNTIY
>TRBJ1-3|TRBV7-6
ASSRTESGNTIY
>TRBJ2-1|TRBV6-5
ASSEGLAREQF
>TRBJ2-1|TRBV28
ASTPGSTSSYNEQF
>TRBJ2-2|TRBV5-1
ASSLWRDTGELF
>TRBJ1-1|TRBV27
ASSLTVYLYKLKAF
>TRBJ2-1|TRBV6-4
ASSDSHLARFNEQF
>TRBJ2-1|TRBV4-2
ASSQDGGMSYNEQF
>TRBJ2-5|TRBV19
ASSLPGPLGETQY
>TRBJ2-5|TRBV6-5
ASSWAAQRETQY
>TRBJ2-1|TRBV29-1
SVMGDQVNEQF
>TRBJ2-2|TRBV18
ASSPRALTGELF
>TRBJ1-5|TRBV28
ASFPLPGQGGVGNQPQH
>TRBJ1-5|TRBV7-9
ASSFGSNQPQH
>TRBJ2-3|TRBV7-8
ASSFKDRGRGGDTQY
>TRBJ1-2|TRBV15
ATSRGRQGGYGYT
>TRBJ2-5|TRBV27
ASSLLLAGEKETQY
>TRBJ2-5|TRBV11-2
ASSLMLAGPGETQY
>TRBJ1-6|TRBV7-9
ASSFINSPLH
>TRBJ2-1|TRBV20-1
SASSYEEQF
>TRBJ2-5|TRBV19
ASSMGGQANQETQY
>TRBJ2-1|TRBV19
ASSPSGTTYNEQF
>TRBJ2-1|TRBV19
ASSMWGGGYNEQF
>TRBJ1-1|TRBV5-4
ASSLGGTGEAF
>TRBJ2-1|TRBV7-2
ASSLGPPSYNEQF
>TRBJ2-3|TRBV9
ASSVAGGDTDTQY
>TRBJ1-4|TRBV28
ASSSLTGSTNEKLF
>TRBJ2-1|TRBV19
ASSKSKGQGVGEQF
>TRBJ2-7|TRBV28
ASSLPSGTAYEQY
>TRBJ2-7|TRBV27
ASSSSGTESYEQY